The 3 T cell receptor beta chains below come from one sample, sequenced in a study of control samples from healthy donors and cancer patients. Profiled with immunoSEQ multiplex PCR; TCRdb holds only in-frame clones, not every one. The sample shows approximately 72,000 clones, around nine tenths of them seen only once. Sequencing used blood. The receptors originated from a man over 45 in good health.

The chain carries TRBV11-2 and TRBJ2-7, with D unresolved. The CDR3 sequence is 12 residues long. V was clipped by 3 bases and J by 4 bases, with 7 bases between them. Germline values: CDR1 SGHAT, CDR2 FQNNGV. CDR3: CASSFLGYEQYF. DNA for the CDR3: TGTGCCAGCAGCTTTTTAGGGTACGAGCAGTACTTC.

The DNA for the CDR3 is TGTGCCAGCAGCCTGGGTCAATCAGGTGCCTACGAGCAGTACTTC. As protein: CASSLGQSGAYEQYF. The chain recombines TRBV9 with TRBJ2-7; D is undetermined. In germline, CDR1 is SGDLS, CDR2 YYNGEE. This CDR3 comprises 15 residues. V was trimmed by 4 bases and J by 2 bases, leaving 16 bases between them.

V usage is TRBV10-1 and J usage is TRBJ2-5; perhaps TRBD1 as D (6 bases). CDR1 and CDR2 (germline): WNHNN, SYGVQD (reference sequence). Trimming cost V 0 bases and J 1 base, with 21 bases left between them. There are 19 residues in the CDR3. The CDR3 DNA is TGCGCCAGCAGTGAGTCGGCTGGGATTTTTTGGACAGTCCAAGAGACCCAGTACTTC. Translating gives CASSESAGIFWTVQETQYF.